This T cell receptor (beta chain) was captured in a study of blood T cell repertoires in COVID-19. Study-level information: Some COVID-19 samples were acute and others convalescent; all came from the United States, Italy and Spain. PBMCs, B-cell-depleted T cells, or T cells were the source of the cDNA or gDNA that made up the material.

As originally analysed: Estimation of nucleated cell counts was performed using reference gene primer amplification. TCRdb's copy holds only in-frame clones and misses some; the assay was immunoSEQ multiplex PCR. V and J calls and clone size are those listed in that table; D and trimming were worked out from the DNA. Found here are more than 60,000 clones, over 65% of them singletons; the top ten hold 2.6%. V lost 4 bases to trimming and J lost 3 bases; unmatched junction nucleotides: 8. This CDR3 contains 15 residues. The germline CDR1 and CDR2 sequences are SGHDT and YYEEEE. This clone was found a few times.

The chain links TRBV5-6 to TRBJ1-2; 8 nucleotides line up with TRBD1. The sample taken for sequencing was peripheral blood. The TCR originated in a human donor with acute or convalescent COVID-19. The donor label of this sample is uncertain. DNA for the CDR3: TGTGCCAGCAGCAAGACAGGGGTTGTCTACTATGGCTACACCTTC. This gives the protein CASSKTGVVYYGYTF.